This TCR beta chain comes out of a study of cytomegalovirus exposure and HLA in healthy donors. 13 Jbeta primers and 60 Vbeta primers were used for the PCR. Clones were read by immunoSEQ multiplex PCR, and TCRdb kept only the in-frame ones, dropping some. The data contain about 59,000 clones, about 77% of them singletons. This clone was observed a single time. Trimming took off 5 bases at V and 10 bases at J, with 18 bases between the two ends. Germline CDR1 reads MDHEN; CDR2 reads SYDVKM. The CDR3 has 15 amino acids. The sequence came from a man aged 30 to 45 in good health and CMV-seropositive. V gene TRBV28 combines with J gene TRBJ1-6; possibly TRBD1 for D (5 bases). Source material: PBMCs. The CDR3 DNA follows: TGTGCCAGCAGTACTCGCCCGGTACAGGTCTCACCCCTCCACTTT. Translating it yields CASSTRPVQVSPLHF.